This T cell receptor (beta chain) was sequenced in a study of T-cell reconstitution after alpha-beta-depleted transplantation in children. Study-wide results and caveats: It was surviving recipient T cells and thymic progenitors that gave some patients high TCRbeta diversity at day 60. Hyperexpanded clones declined; after one year, newly produced T cells mostly supplied diversity. Reportedly, alpha-beta T cells present about two months post-transplant originated from several hundred expanded clones of graft origin.

The ends were cut back, 0 bases at V and 9 bases at J, with 4 bases in the middle. Per the germline V gene, CDR1 is MGHDK and CDR2 is SYGVNS. The CDR3 length is 11 residues. Unique molecular identifiers featured in how the TCRbeta library was prepared. In TCRdb, the PCR reads were re-called with MiXCR into one record per CDR3 protein. The table includes about 980,000 distinct CDR3 sequences, around 30% detected once. This clonotype was detected a few times. Its antigen is not identified. The V and J genes are TRBV25-1 and TRBJ2-3; D not certain. This TCR came from a boy under three years old who had a stem cell transplant for SCID, so the T cells may come from the graft donor. The sample consisted of PBMCs, mostly from graft donor cells, taken 360 days after TCRalphabeta/CD19-depleted stem cell transplant. The CDR3 sequence: CASSEYYTQYF. In DNA form, the CDR3 reads TGTGCCAGCAGTGAATATTACACGCAGTATTTT.